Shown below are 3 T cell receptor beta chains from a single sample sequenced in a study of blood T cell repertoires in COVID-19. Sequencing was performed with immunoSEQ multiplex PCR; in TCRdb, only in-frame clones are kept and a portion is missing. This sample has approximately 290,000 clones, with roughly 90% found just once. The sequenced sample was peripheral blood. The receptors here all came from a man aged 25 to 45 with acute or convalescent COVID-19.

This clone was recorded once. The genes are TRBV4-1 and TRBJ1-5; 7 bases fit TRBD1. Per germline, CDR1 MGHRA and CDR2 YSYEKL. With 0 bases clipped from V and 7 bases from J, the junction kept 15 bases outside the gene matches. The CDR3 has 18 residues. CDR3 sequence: CASSQDVNTGVLGQPQHF. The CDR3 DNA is TGCGCCAGCAGCCAAGACGTTAACACAGGGGTCCTAGGGCAGCCCCAGCATTTT.

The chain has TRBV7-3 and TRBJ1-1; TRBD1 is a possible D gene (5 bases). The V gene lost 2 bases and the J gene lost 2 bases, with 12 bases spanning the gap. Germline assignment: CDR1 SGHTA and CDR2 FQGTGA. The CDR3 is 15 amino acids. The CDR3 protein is CASSLRSTGNTEAFF. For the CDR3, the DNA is TGTGCCAGCAGCTTACGAAGTACAGGTAACACTGAAGCTTTCTTT.

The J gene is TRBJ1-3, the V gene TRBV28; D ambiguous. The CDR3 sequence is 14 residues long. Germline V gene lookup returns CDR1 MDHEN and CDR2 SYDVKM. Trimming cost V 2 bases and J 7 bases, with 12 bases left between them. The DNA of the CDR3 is TGTGCCAGCAGTTTAGACCCCCGAGGGAACACCATATATTTT. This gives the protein CASSLDPRGNTIYF.